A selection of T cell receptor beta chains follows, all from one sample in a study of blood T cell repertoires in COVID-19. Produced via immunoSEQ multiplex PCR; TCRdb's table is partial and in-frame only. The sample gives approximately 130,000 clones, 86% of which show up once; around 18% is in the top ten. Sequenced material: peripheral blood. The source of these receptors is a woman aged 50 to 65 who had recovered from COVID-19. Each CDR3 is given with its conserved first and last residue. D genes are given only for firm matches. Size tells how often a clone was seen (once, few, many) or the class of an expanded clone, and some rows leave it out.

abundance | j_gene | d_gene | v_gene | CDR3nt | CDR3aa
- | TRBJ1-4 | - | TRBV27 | TGTGCCAGCAGTTACAGGGCAAACGGCTATGAAAAACTGTTTTTT | CASSYRANGYEKLFF
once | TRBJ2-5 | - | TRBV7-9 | TGTGCCAGCAGTCGGTCGGCAGGAGGGACCCAGTACTTC | CASSRSAGGTQYF
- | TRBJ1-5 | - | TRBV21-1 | TGTGCCAGCTTTCCGGGACAGAGCAATCAGCCCCAGCATTTT | CASFPGQSNQPQHF
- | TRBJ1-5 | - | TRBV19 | TGTGCCAGTAGTATGCTGTGGGTGTCGGGTCAGCCCCAGCATTTT | CASSMLWVSGQPQHF
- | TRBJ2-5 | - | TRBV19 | TGTGCCAGTAGTATTGCGGGGAGAGAGACCCAGTACTTC | CASSIAGRETQYF
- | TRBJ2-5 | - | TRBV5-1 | TGCGCCAGCAGGGGGAGTGGCCAAGAGACCCAGTACTTC | CASRGSGQETQYF
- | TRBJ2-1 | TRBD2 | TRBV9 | TGTGCCAGCAGCGAGCGGGAGGGTTCCTACAATGAGCAGTTCTTC | CASSEREGSYNEQFF
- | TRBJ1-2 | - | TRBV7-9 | TGTGCTAGCAGCTTAGGGGACTCTGGCTACACCTTC | CASSLGDSGYTF
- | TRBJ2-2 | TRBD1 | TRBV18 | TGTGCCAGCTCACCTCTGGGACAGGGGGCCTCCGGGGAGCTGTTTTTT | CASSPLGQGASGELFF
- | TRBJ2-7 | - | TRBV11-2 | TGTGCCAGCAGCCCCGGACAGAGACGCTCCTACGAGCAGTACTTC | CASSPGQRRSYEQYF
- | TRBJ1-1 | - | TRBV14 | TGTGCCAGCAGCCAAGATTGGGGGCGCGGGTACACTGAAGCTTTCTTT | CASSQDWGRGYTEAFF
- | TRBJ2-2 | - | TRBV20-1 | TGCAGTGTTCTAGCGAACGGGGAGCTGTTTTTT | CSVLANGELFF
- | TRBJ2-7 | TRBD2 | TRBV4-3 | TGCGCCAGCAGCCAACAGCGGGAGGTGGGGCGCGAGCAGTACTTC | CASSQQREVGREQYF
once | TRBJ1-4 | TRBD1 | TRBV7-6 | TGTGCCAGCAGCCCGGGACAGGGGGCGCGTAACTCAGTTAATGAAAAACTGTTTTTT | CASSPGQGARNSVNEKLFF
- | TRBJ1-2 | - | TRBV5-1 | TGCGCCAGCAGCTTGGGACAGGACTATGGCTACACCTTC | CASSLGQDYGYTF
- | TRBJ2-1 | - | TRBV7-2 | TGTGCCAGCAGCCACCATGGACAGAATTACAATGAGCAGTTCTTC | CASSHHGQNYNEQFF
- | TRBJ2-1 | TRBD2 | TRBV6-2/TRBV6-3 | TGTGCCAGCAGCCGGGGACTAGCGGGCCCCACTGAGCAGTTCTTC | CASSRGLAGPTEQFF
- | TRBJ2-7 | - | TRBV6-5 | TGTGCCAGCAGTCAAATCGCCAGCTCCTACGAGCAGTACTTC | CASSQIASSYEQYF
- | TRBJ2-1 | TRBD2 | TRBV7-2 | TGTGCCAGCAGCATGGCCCCGAGACTAGCGGGCTATGAGCAGTTCTTC | CASSMAPRLAGYEQFF
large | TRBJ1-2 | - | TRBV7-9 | TGTGCCAGCCCCTTCAGGAGGCCAGGTCGTAGAAGGAACTATGGCTACACCTTC | CASPFRRPGRRRNYGYTF
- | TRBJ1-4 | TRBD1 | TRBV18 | TGTGCCAGCTCGCGCAACAGGGGCGCAAATGAAAAACTGTTTTTT | CASSRNRGANEKLFF
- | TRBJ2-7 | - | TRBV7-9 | TGTGCCAGCAGCGCCCGGGATCACGAGCAGTACTTC | CASSARDHEQYF
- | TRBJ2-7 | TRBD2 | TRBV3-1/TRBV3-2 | TGTGCCAGCAGCCAAGCTCTTGGCGGGGGGAGCTCCTACGAGCAGTACTTC | CASSQALGGGSSYEQYF
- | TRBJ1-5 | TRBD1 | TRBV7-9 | TGTGCCAGCAGTGGGACAGGGAATCAGCCCCAGCATTTT | CASSGTGNQPQHF
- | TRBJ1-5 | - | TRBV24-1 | TGTGCCACCAGTGAGGGAGGTTTCAATCAGCCCCAGCATTTT | CATSEGGFNQPQHF
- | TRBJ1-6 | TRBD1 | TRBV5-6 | TGTGCCAGCAGCTTGGGGGACAGGGCCCGACCCCTCCACTTT | CASSLGDRARPLHF
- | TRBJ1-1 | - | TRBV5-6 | TGTGCCAGCAGCTTGGTGCAGGGTGAAGCTTTCTTT | CASSLVQGEAFF
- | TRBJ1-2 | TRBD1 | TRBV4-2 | TGTGCCAGCAGCCTCCGGGACAGGACCTCAGCGAGCGCCCGTAACTATGGCTACACCTTC | CASSLRDRTSASARNYGYTF
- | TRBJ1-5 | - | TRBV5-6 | TGTGCCAGCAGCTTCGGCGGGAATCAGCCCCAGCATTTT | CASSFGGNQPQHF
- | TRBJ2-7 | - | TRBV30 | TGTGCCTGGACCGTGGCCAGCTCCTACGAGCAGTACTTC | CAWTVASSYEQYF
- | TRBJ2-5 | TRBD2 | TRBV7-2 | TGTGCCAGCAGCTCAGGGCCAGCGGGGCCCTCGGAGACCCAGTACTTC | CASSSGPAGPSETQYF
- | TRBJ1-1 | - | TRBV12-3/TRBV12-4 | TGTGCCAGCAGTTTCGACTTGGATACTGAAGCTTTCTTT | CASSFDLDTEAFF
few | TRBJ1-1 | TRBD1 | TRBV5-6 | TGTGCCAGCAGCTTGGCAACCGGGACAGCGAACACTGAAGCTTTCTTT | CASSLATGTANTEAFF
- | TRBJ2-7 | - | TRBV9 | TGTGCCAGCGGACAAAACAGGGATAGCTCCTACGAGCAGTACTTC | CASGQNRDSSYEQYF
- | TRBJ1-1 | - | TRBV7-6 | TGTGCCAGCAGCTTAGGAGGGGGCACTGAAGCTTTCTTT | CASSLGGGTEAFF
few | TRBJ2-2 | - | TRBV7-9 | TGTGCCAGCAGCTTATCGGGAGTGGGGTCCGGGGAGCTGTTTTTT | CASSLSGVGSGELFF
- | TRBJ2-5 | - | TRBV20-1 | TGCAGTGCTAGTCAGGGGCCCAAAGAGACCCAGTACTTC | CSASQGPKETQYF
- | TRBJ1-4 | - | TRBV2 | TGTGCCAGCAGACTCAGGGCGGCAACTAATGAAAAACTGTTTTTT | CASRLRAATNEKLFF
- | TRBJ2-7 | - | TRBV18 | TGTGCCAGCTCACCAACTCGGGTATCCTACGAGCAGTACTTC | CASSPTRVSYEQYF
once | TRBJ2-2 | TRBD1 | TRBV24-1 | TGTGCCACCAGGGTAGGACAGGGGGGCACCGGGGAGCTGTTTTTT | CATRVGQGGTGELFF
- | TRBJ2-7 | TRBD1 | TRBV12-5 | TGTGCTAGTGGTTTGACAGGGGGCCCCTACGAGCAGTACTTC | CASGLTGGPYEQYF
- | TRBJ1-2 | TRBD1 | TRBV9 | TGTGCCAGCAGCCCCTATAACTCAGGGGGCGCGGGTGGCTACACCTTC | CASSPYNSGGAGGYTF